One sample yielded the 3 T cell receptor beta chains listed below, sequenced in a study of T cells after yellow fever vaccination. TCRdb reprocessed the 5' RACE reads with MiXCR, giving one entry per CDR3 protein. Among approximately 300,000 distinct CDR3 sequences listed, 6.5% to 8.5% were seen once. The sequencing used PBMCs, collected approximately 40 days after the first yellow fever vaccination. The receptors were sampled from a man younger than 35 who received the YFV17D yellow fever vaccine.

V gene TRBV20-1 combines with J gene TRBJ1-4; TRBD1 might be the D (5 bases). The CDR3 sequence is 14 residues long. Germline V gene sequence: CDR1 DFQATT, CDR2 SNEGSKA (reference sequence). The V gene lost 1 base and the J gene lost 6 bases, with 12 bases spanning the gap. The CDR3 reads CSARGAGTYEKLFF. CDR3 nucleotide sequence: TGCAGTGCTAGAGGAGCCGGGACTTATGAAAAACTGTTTTTT.

Note on this clonotype: The junction departs from germline at one end; a sequencing error may be responsible. V is TRBV5-1 and J is TRBJ2-2; TRBD1 is a possible D gene (6 bases). The CDR3 is 14 amino acids. Per the germline V gene, CDR1 is SGHRS and CDR2 is YFSETQ. The CDR3 protein is CASSLDRLTGELFF. CDR3 DNA sequence: TGCGCCAGCAGTTTGGACAGATTAACCGGGGAGCTGTTTTTT.

This chain connects TRBV6-2 or TRBV6-3 to TRBJ2-7; D may be TRBD1 (6 bases). V was clipped by 6 bases and J by 5 bases, with 14 bases between them. The V gene's germline CDR1 is MNHEY and CDR2 SVGEGT. The CDR3 totals 13 residues. CDR3 DNA sequence: TGTGCCAGCAGCCTCCCCACAGGGAACGAGCAGTACGTC. Its protein product is CASSLPTGNEQYV.